This note documents a single TCR beta chain sequence. Assay used: immunoSEQ multiplex PCR; TCRdb lists only in-frame clones, some missing. The sample consists of around 700,000 clones, more than 70% of them appearing once. Germline V gives CDR1 SGHVS, CDR2 FQNEAQ. This CDR3 is 14 amino acids long. Between the trimmed V and J ends, which lost 5 bases and 4 bases, there was a span of 12 bases. The data stem from a study of shared clonotypes between healthy human individuals. This TCR was sampled from a woman aged 25 to 39 in good health. Sample: memory CD4+ T cells sorted from blood. Subset reported: CD45RA-negative fraction. This chain joins TRBV7-8 and TRBJ1-3; possible D gene TRBD1, 5 bases. The CDR3 loop reads CASSPQGGGNTIYF. The CDR3 bases are TGTGCCAGCAGCCCCCAGGGTGGGGGAAACACCATATATTTT.